A single sample is the source of the 25 T cell receptor beta chains below, sequenced in a study of blood T cell repertoires in COVID-19. TCRdb's copy holds only in-frame clones and misses some; the assay was immunoSEQ multiplex PCR. The sample lists fewer than 300,000 clones, 80% to 90% seen once, with approximately 9% in the top ten. Sequencing was performed on peripheral blood. Receptor source: a woman aged 45 to 65 who had recovered from COVID-19.

This chain's CDR3 is CASSPNRDSPRPSYGYTF. In nucleotides, the CDR3 is TGTGCCAGCAGCCCAAACCGGGACAGCCCCCGACCGTCCTATGGCTACACCTTC. V and J are TRBV3-1 (or the pseudogene TRBV3-2) and TRBJ1-2; 7 bases agree with TRBD1. CDR3 length: 18 amino acids. The germline V gene has CDR1 LGHDT and CDR2 YNNKEL (reference sequence). Trimming removed 4 bases from V and 4 bases from J; junction bases left unmatched: 18.

There are a few counts of this clone. The DNA of the CDR3 is TGTGCCAGCAGTGAATATCTGAGACAGGGCACGGACAATGAGCAGTTCTTC. The encoded protein is CASSEYLRQGTDNEQFF. The chain links TRBV2 to TRBJ2-1; 7 bases agree with TRBD1. Germline loops: CDR1 SNHLY, CDR2 FYNNEI. CDR3 length: 17 amino acids. With V trimmed by 2 bases and J by 5 bases, 12 bases remained unmatched.

The V and J genes are TRBV4-1 and TRBJ2-3; TRBD2 aligns across 12 bases. CDR1 is MGHRA, CDR2 YSYEKL, per germline. The CDR3 is 18 residues long. The V gene end was trimmed by 0 bases and the J gene end by 3 bases; junction bases not matched to a gene: 7. CDR3 sequence reads: CASSQDLAGGPMTDTQYF. The DNA for the CDR3 is TGCGCCAGCAGCCAAGATCTAGCGGGAGGGCCGATGACAGATACGCAGTATTTT.

The chain is built from TRBV18 and TRBJ1-3, with TRBD1 matching over 7 bases. The V segment lost 5 bases and the J segment 2 bases; nucleotides outside the gene matches: 6. Germline CDR1 reads KGHSH; CDR2 reads LQKENI. The CDR3 contains 15 residues. CDR3 sequence (DNA): TGTGCCAGCTCAACCCTGACAGGGACTGGAAACACCATATATTTT. It is translated as CASSTLTGTGNTIYF. Full variable domain (missing parts from reference TRBV18 and TRBJ1-3): NAGVMQNPRHLVRRRGQEARLRCSPMKGHSHVYWYRQLPEEGLKFMVYLQKENIIDESGMPKERFSAEFPKEGPSILRIQQVVRGDSAAYFCASSTLTGTGNTIYFGEGSWLTVV.

The table lists this clone with a few counts. The chain carries TRBV5-4 and TRBJ2-1; 7 bases are shared with TRBD2. Trimming cost V 4 bases and J 6 bases; bases outside gene matches: 10. In germline, CDR1 is SGHNT, CDR2 YYREEE (reference sequence). The CDR3 spans 15 residues. The CDR3 DNA reads TGTGCCAGCAGCCAACTCCTAGCGGACTTCAATGAGCAGTTCTTC. It is translated as CASSQLLADFNEQFF. Based on the CDR3 plus reference TRBV5-4 and TRBJ2-1, the full variable domain is ETGVTQSPTHLIKTRGQQVTLRCSSQSGHNTVSWYQQALGQGPQFIFQYYREEENGRGNFPPRFSGLQFPNYSSELNVNALELDDSALYLCASSQLLADFNEQFFGPGTRLTVL.

The V call is TRBV6-5, the J call TRBJ2-2; 9 bases are shared with TRBD2. In germline, CDR1 is MNHEY, CDR2 SVGAGI. CDR3 size: 16 residues. With V trimmed by 4 bases and J by 7 bases, 10 bases remained unmatched. The CDR3 DNA follows: TGTGCCAGCAGTTCCGCCGGGACTAGCAGACACGGGGAGCTGTTTTTT. This codes for CASSSAGTSRHGELFF.

The V call is TRBV6-6, the J call TRBJ1-2, with 8 bases matching TRBD1. The CDR3 is 16 amino acids. Germline values: CDR1 MNHNY, CDR2 SVGAGI (reference sequence). The junction had 9 bases not matched to a gene; V was cut back by 6 bases and J by 0 bases. In nucleotides, the CDR3 is TGTGCCAGCAGCCCGGACAGGGCTTATCCTAACTATGGCTACACCTTC. This encodes CASSPDRAYPNYGYTF.

CDR3 DNA sequence: TGTGCCAGCAGTTCGACCTCTAGGGGGAATGAGCAGTTCTTC. This gives the protein CASSSTSRGNEQFF. The chain carries TRBV6-5 and TRBJ2-1, with a possible D match to TRBD1 (6 bases). Trimming cost V 4 bases and J 7 bases, with 14 bases left between them. In germline, CDR1 is MNHEY, CDR2 SVGAGI. The CDR3 covers 14 residues.

J is TRBJ2-7 and V is TRBV5-4; TRBD2 aligns across 8 bases. Germline trimming cut 2 bases from V and 5 bases from J; bases unmatched to any gene: 6. Per germline, CDR1 SGHNT and CDR2 YYREEE (reference sequence). There are 14 residues in the CDR3. CDR3 bases: TGTGCCAGCAGCTTAGGACTAGCAACGGACGAGCAGTACTTC. Protein: CASSLGLATDEQYF.

V and J are TRBV27 and TRBJ1-2, with 7 bases lining up with TRBD1. V lost 5 bases, J lost 8 bases, and 8 bases stayed unmatched. CDR1 MNHEY and CDR2 SMNVEV come from the germline V gene (reference sequence). The CDR3 spans 13 residues. The CDR3 bases are TGTGCCAGCAGTACGACAGGGTTGTCCGGCTACACCTTC. As protein: CASSTTGLSGYTF.

This clone was detected once. The chain employs TRBV5-4 and TRBJ2-1; TRBD2 matches 9 bases. The CDR3 length is 16 residues. The V and J ends lost 0 bases and 6 bases, in that order; junction bases with no gene match: 7. Germline-derived CDR1 and CDR2 are SGHNT and YYREEE (reference sequence). In DNA form, the CDR3 reads TGTGCCAGCAGCTTGGAGGGCGGGGGGGCCCTCAATGAGCAGTTCTTC. Translating it yields CASSLEGGGALNEQFF.

V is TRBV25-1 and J is TRBJ2-3; TRBD1 might be the D (5 bases). V shed 1 base and J shed 1 base, with 6 bases lying between them. The CDR3 totals 14 residues. Germline CDR1 MGHDK, CDR2 SYGVNS. The CDR3 nucleotides are TGTGCCAGCAGTGAATTAGGGGGCACAGATACGCAGTATTTT. It translates to CASSELGGTDTQYF.

The count of this clone is one. The genes are TRBV6-2 or TRBV6-3 and TRBJ1-6; D not resolved. This CDR3 has 16 amino acids. Between the trimmed V and J ends, which lost 5 bases and 8 bases, there was a span of 19 bases. Germline CDR1 MNHEY, CDR2 SVGEGT. The CDR3 region has the DNA TGTGCCAGCAGTACCCCTTCGAGGGCGTCATATTCACCCCTCCACTTT. It translates to CASSTPSRASYSPLHF.

CDR3 residues: CASRTSIGTEAFF. In DNA, the CDR3 is TGCGCCAGCAGGACCTCTATCGGGACTGAAGCTTTCTTT. The chain employs TRBV10-1 and TRBJ1-1, with unresolved D. V gave up 6 bases and J gave up 5 bases, with 13 bases separating them. CDR1 is WNHNN, CDR2 SYGVQD, per germline (reference sequence). The CDR3 is made up of 13 amino acids.

The gene calls are TRBV19 and TRBJ2-4, with TRBD1 as a possible D gene (6 bases). Between the trimmed V and J ends, which lost 6 bases and 5 bases, there was a span of 17 bases. The CDR3 contains 15 residues. Germline V lookup: CDR1 LNHDA, CDR2 SQIVND (reference sequence). This CDR3 reads CASRYSQGPENIQYF. CDR3 nucleotides: TGTGCCAGTAGATATTCACAGGGTCCCGAAAACATTCAGTACTTC.

This clone was seen only once. The rearrangement uses TRBV5-1 and TRBJ2-7; tentative D call: TRBD1 (6 bases). Germline CDR1 and CDR2: SGHRS and YFSETQ. V shed 4 bases and J shed 3 bases, with 17 bases lying between them. The CDR3 length is 15 residues. The CDR3 sequence: CASSVDRPGIYEQYF. In DNA form, the CDR3 reads TGCGCCAGCAGCGTGGACAGACCAGGGATCTACGAGCAGTACTTC.

This clone has a handful of counts. The rearrangement links TRBV7-2 to TRBJ1-2, with a possible D match to TRBD1 (5 bases). Trimming cost V 5 bases and J 0 bases, with 10 bases left between them. Germline CDR1 and CDR2: SGHTA and FQGNSA. This CDR3 is built from 14 residues. In nucleotides, the CDR3 is TGTGCCAGCAGCGACAGCACTTCTAACTATGGCTACACCTTC. Protein: CASSDSTSNYGYTF. The full variable domain, with the rest looked up from reference TRBV7-2 and TRBJ1-2, is GAGVSQSPSNKVTEKGKDVELRCDPISGHTALYWYRQSLGQGLEFLIYFQGNSAPDKSGLPSDRFSAERTGGSVSTLTIQRTQQEDSAVYLCASSDSTSNYGYTFGSGTRLTVV.

V and J are TRBV30 and TRBJ1-3; D is ambiguous. The CDR3 covers 12 residues. V dropped 0 bases and J dropped 5 bases, with 5 bases sitting between them. Germline V gene lookup returns CDR1 GTSNPN and CDR2 SVGIG (reference sequence). The CDR3 region has the DNA TGTGCCTGGAGTGTAATAAGAAACACCATATATTTT. Amino acids: CAWSVIRNTIYF.

The rearrangement joins TRBV12-3 or TRBV12-4 to TRBJ1-2; weak D call: TRBD1 (5 bases). Trimming left V 2 bases short and J 11 bases short, with 9 bases between. This CDR3 comprises 11 residues. The CDR3 bases are TGTGCCAGCAGTTTATGGGGGGGGTACACCTTC. This codes for CASSLWGGYTF.

This chain connects TRBV6-1 to TRBJ1-5; 9 nucleotides match TRBD1. Germline V gene data show CDR1 as MNHNS and CDR2 as SASEGT. CDR3 size: 16 residues. After removal of 3 bases from V and 3 bases from J, the junction contained 6 bases not matched to a gene. CDR3 nucleotides: TGTGCCAGCAGTGATTACAGGGGGCGTATCAATCAGCCCCAGCATTTT. Protein: CASSDYRGRINQPQHF.

The chain employs TRBV24-1 and TRBJ2-3, with 7 bases aligning to TRBD1. With V trimmed by 12 bases and J by 0 bases, 5 bases remained unmatched. Germline CDR1 is KGHDR and CDR2 is SFDVKD. This CDR3 has 13 residues. The CDR3 bases are TGTGCCGTCGGGACAGCCAGCACAGATACGCAGTATTTT. Translating gives CAVGTASTDTQYF.

This clone was counted a few times. The chain carries TRBV4-2 and TRBJ2-7, with TRBD2 identical over 10 bases. In germline, CDR1 is LGHNA, CDR2 YNFKEQ. The length of the CDR3 is 17 residues. The V segment lost 0 bases and the J segment 2 bases; nucleotides outside the gene matches: 7. The DNA for the CDR3 is TGTGCCAGCAGCCAAGATTTGGTAGCGGGAGGTCCCTACGAGCAGTACTTC. Translated, it gives CASSQDLVAGGPYEQYF.

This clone was observed a single time. CDR3 loop: CASSPQGVWDEQFF. The DNA of the CDR3 is TGTGCCAGCAGCCCGCAGGGGGTATGGGATGAGCAGTTCTTC. This rearrangement joins TRBV5-5 to TRBJ2-1; the match to TRBD1 covers 7 bases. The CDR3 sequence is 14 residues long. V was clipped by 4 bases and J by 8 bases; unmatched bases: 9. Germline CDR1 reads SGHKS; CDR2 reads YYEKEE (reference sequence).

J is TRBJ2-3 and V is TRBV4-1, with unresolved D. CDR3 length: 13 residues. Trimming pared 3 bases from V and 3 bases from J, leaving 7 bases between. In germline, CDR1 is MGHRA, CDR2 YSYEKL. CDR3 in DNA: TGCGCCAGCAGCCACCTCCAGACAGATACGCAGTATTTT. Translation: CASSHLQTDTQYF.

The rearrangement links TRBV11-2 to TRBJ2-7, with a weak D call TRBD1 (5 bases). This CDR3 spans 18 amino acids. V lost 1 base, J lost 5 bases, and 24 bases lay in between. The germline gives CDR1 SGHAT, CDR2 FQNNGV. The CDR3 reads CASSLGKGQKAALNEQYF. In DNA form, the CDR3 reads TGTGCCAGCAGCTTAGGCAAGGGGCAAAAGGCCGCCCTTAACGAGCAGTACTTC.